This T cell receptor (beta chain) was sequenced for a study of shared T cell receptors in the human thymus. Trimming shortened V by 0 bases and J by 11 bases, and 22 bases separated the two germline ends. CDR1 is MNHGY and CDR2 is SAAAGT in the germline V gene. The CDR3 covers 16 residues. Profiling relied on immunoSEQ multiplex PCR, and the TCRdb table lists in-frame clones only, not all of them. Here the sample spans 500,000 to 550,000 clones, roughly 74% being singletons. In its sample, this clone was seen once. Another study also made use of these data, one on human thymus T cells. From that report: Thymic material originated from resections removed in the course of corrective heart surgery. Repertoires from thymus and blood appeared to show biased V and J gene usage.

This rearrangement joins TRBV6-8 to TRBJ1-1; tentative D call: TRBD1 (5 bases). The sequencing input was thymocytes. The sequence was obtained from a boy under three years old with a congenital heart defect. Here the CDR3 DNA reads TGTGCCAGCAGTTACTCGTTCCCCCCGACGACAGTTGTGGCTTTCTTT. Translation gives CASSYSFPPTTVVAFF.